This T cell receptor beta chain was sequenced in a study of neurological immune-mediated disorders (dated by TCRdb to between 2019 and 2020). Looking at the study overall: Of the roughly 34 multiple sclerosis patients, roughly 30 had relapsing-remitting MS and 3 had secondary progressive MS. Using UMI-based sequencing, the study compared peripheral blood TCR-beta repertoires from patients with HTLV-I-associated myelopathy (HAM/TSP), patients with multiple sclerosis, and healthy controls. Alongside PBMC samples, the set of some 98 TCR-beta libraries contained longitudinal samples, technical triplicates, and paired CD4+ and CD8+ T-cell subsets that had been sorted. The cohort was made up of 60 to 75 subjects, consisting of some 15 HAM/TSP patients, 34 multiple sclerosis patients and approximately 20 healthy controls. Broader findings and caveats from the paper: No identical CDR3 amino acid sequences were found to be shared among expanded clones across subjects, suggesting that TCR-beta repertoires were private in all groups. In a phylogenetic analysis, the repertoires of 18 out of 34 MS patients fell into a single cluster of related CDR3 sequences, pointing to a possible signature at the repertoire level. TCR clonal expansion was highest in HAM/TSP patients and lowest in MS patients, with MS patients falling below even healthy controls. No clinical or MRI features were associated with the MS cluster, and the authors said that larger cohorts are needed.

Unsorted PBMC libraries were generated from 2 million PBMCs stored in RNAlater at -80 °C until RNA extraction. Multiple sclerosis patients were enrolled in a US clinical protocol under which disease progression was evaluated by magnetic resonance imaging. Peripheral blood underwent Ficoll-Hypaque density gradient centrifugation to isolate PBMCs, which were then cryopreserved in liquid nitrogen. This clonotype was counted at least ten times. Its recognized antigen is unknown. No much larger clone exists at a distance of one base, and base qualities are not known. The cysteine opens and the phenylalanine closes a CDR3 of 16 amino acids. Only the CDR3 DNA stays, 48 bases, in frame from base 1. For this chain, trimming is 4 bases at the V end and 3 bases at the J end, and the number of junction bases without a gene match is 5. To synthesize cDNA, template-switch 5'RACE was performed with a primer carrying a 10-nucleotide random unique molecular identifier so that each TCR transcript was tagged. Over 170 million TCR-beta sequences, covering 15-18 subjects, were produced in each sequencing run. The RNeasy kit was used for extraction of total RNA. Using the KAPA Real-time Library Amplification kit, TCR-beta VDJ regions were amplified with primers for the TCR constant region and the 5'RACE anchor. Sample indexes and Illumina adaptors were added in a first PCR, and a second PCR then increased library yield. The roughly 650 bp TCR product was size-selected on a 2% E-gel SizeSelection system after Ampure bead purification. Library quality was checked on a Bioanalyzer, concentration was measured with Qubit, and libraries were quantified with the Kapa Library Quantification kit before pooling. An Illumina HiSeq 2500 was used to sequence the libraries paired-end at 2 x 150 bp. To increase sequence diversity, roughly 24-32% phiX was spiked into each library pool. The paper's data handling went like this. Quality-filtered reads were processed with the UMI-based MiGEC pipeline, which removed over 75% of raw TCR sequences during error correction. VDJ genes were aligned to IMGT germline references, and clonotypes were defined by unique CDR3 amino acid sequence plus V-J genes. Clonal expansion, Shannon diversity and CDR3 relatedness were evaluated with VDJtools (CalcPairwiseDistances, ClusterSamples), while phylogenetic trees were built in CLCbio workbench. Expanded clones were defined as having at least 8 unique UMIs, based on coefficient-of-variation modelling across technical triplicates. TCRdb trimmed the raw reads at Q25, called clones with MiXCR and kept productive beta chains. Entries are consolidated by CDR3 protein sequence, retaining the most common genes and DNA. The V and J calls shown here were made by TCRdb, not taken from the authors' results. In all, the sample holds fewer than 75,000 distinct CDR3 sequences, and around 3.3% of those were seen once. In total, the top ten clones hold about 3.5% of the sample.

The sequenced sample was PBMCs. This chain is built from TRBV12-3 or TRBV12-4 and TRBJ2-3; 12 of the junction bases match TRBD2. The sequence derives from a man aged 40-49 years with multiple sclerosis. CDR3 loop: CASSWTSGDLTDTQYF. The DNA reads as follows: TGTGCCAGCAGTTGGACTAGCGGGGACCTAACAGATACGCAGTATTTT.